The 25 T cell receptor beta chains below come from one sample, sequenced in a study of control samples from healthy donors and cancer patients. TCRdb keeps only in-frame clones here, not all; method: immunoSEQ multiplex PCR. The data hold 130,000 to 150,000 clones, with about 94% observed a single time. The sequenced material came from PBMCs. The origin of the receptors is a man in his fifties or sixties with colorectal cancer.

This clone was detected only a few times. V and J are TRBV21-1 and TRBJ1-5. TRBV21-1 is a documented pseudogene. This CDR3 has 17 amino acids. Written as DNA, the CDR3 is TGTGCCAGCAGCAAAGAGCGGGACAGATATAGCAATCAGCCCCAGCATTTT. As protein: CASSKERDRYSNQPQHF.

The chain recombines TRBV6-5 with TRBJ1-2; 7 bases line up with TRBD1. V lost 6 bases and J lost 1; bases outside the gene matches: 5. Looked up from germline, CDR1 is MNHEY and CDR2 is SVGAGI. CDR3 length: 14 amino acids. In DNA, the CDR3 is TGTGCCAGCAGCCAACAGGGGAGTAACTATGGCTACACCTTC. Residues: CASSQQGSNYGYTF.

The chain couples TRBV6-6 to TRBJ2-7, with TRBD1 identical over 8 bases. Per the germline V gene, CDR1 is MNHNY and CDR2 is SVGAGI (reference sequence). The CDR3 covers 16 residues. V shed 7 bases and J 2 bases; nucleotides not matched to a gene: 13. The CDR3 protein is CASTDPPGTGPYEQYF. The CDR3 DNA sequence: TGTGCCAGCACCGACCCCCCTGGGACAGGTCCCTACGAGCAGTACTTC.

The chain links TRBV30 to TRBJ1-2; D possibly corresponds to TRBD1 (5 bases). Germline CDR1 and CDR2: GTSNPN and SVGIG (reference sequence). V gave up 2 bases and J gave up 3 bases, with 16 bases separating them. The CDR3 is 15 amino acids. The CDR3 here is CAWSSQGGWHYGYTF. The CDR3 coding sequence is TGTGCCTGGAGTTCCCAGGGCGGATGGCACTATGGCTACACCTTC. Filled out from reference TRBV30 and TRBJ1-2, the complete variable domain reads SQTIHQWPATLVQPVGSPLSLECTVEGTSNPNLYWYRQAAGRGLQLLFYSVGIGQISSEVPQNLSASRPQDRQFILSSKKLLLSDSGFYLCAWSSQGGWHYGYTFGSGTRLTVV.

This chain links TRBV4-1 with TRBJ2-2; D uncertain. The V end was cut by 1 base, the J end by 6 bases, with 18 bases between. This CDR3 spans 17 amino acids. Germline V CDR1 and CDR2: MGHRA, YSYEKL. CDR3 amino acids: CASSQVGRSRRPGELFF. CDR3 nucleotides: TGCGCCAGCAGCCAAGTAGGACGGAGTCGGCGGCCCGGGGAGCTGTTTTTT.

The chain uses TRBV9 and TRBJ2-2; 7 positions agree with TRBD1. Trimming took 4 bases from V and 1 from J; bases not matched to a gene: 4. CDR1 is SGDLS, CDR2 YYNGEE, per germline. The CDR3 loop spans 15 amino acids. The CDR3 here is CASSMGQLNTGELFF. The CDR3 DNA reads as TGTGCCAGCAGCATGGGACAGCTGAACACCGGGGAGCTGTTTTTT.

This chain links TRBV30 with TRBJ2-1; perhaps TRBD2 as D (5 bases). With 3 bases removed from V and 0 bases from J, the gap between germline ends came to 9 bases. CDR1 and CDR2 from the germline V gene are GTSNPN and SVGIG (reference sequence). The CDR3 contains 14 residues. In nucleotides, the CDR3 is TGTGCCTGGAGCCGGGGAATCTCCTACAATGAGCAGTTCTTC. Amino acids: CAWSRGISYNEQFF.

This chain links TRBV4-3 with TRBJ1-4; D unresolved. CDR1 and CDR2 (germline): LGHNA, YSLEER. The V and J ends lost 0 bases and 7 bases respectively, with 12 bases between them. The CDR3 has 15 amino acids. The CDR3 loop reads CASSQDGPRTEKLFF. The CDR3 nucleotides read TGCGCCAGCAGCCAAGATGGTCCGCGCACTGAAAAACTGTTTTTT.

V and J are TRBV6-5 and TRBJ1-4, with a tentative D call TRBD1 (5 bases). With 0 bases removed from V and 4 bases from J, the gap between germline ends came to 9 bases. Germline-derived CDR1 and CDR2 are MNHEY and SVGAGI. This CDR3 spans 15 amino acids. The CDR3 DNA follows: TGTGCCAGCAGTTACTCGAGCAGGGTTAATGAAAAACTGTTTTTT. This encodes CASSYSSRVNEKLFF.

The chain has TRBV7-8 and TRBJ2-7, with TRBD2 as a possible D gene (6 bases). This CDR3 is 14 amino acids long. The V end lost 1 base, the J end lost 2 bases, and 9 bases lay between the germline ends. CDR1 is SGHVS, CDR2 FQNEAQ, per germline. The CDR3 reads CASSLEGGTYEQYF. CDR3 bases: TGTGCCAGCAGCTTAGAGGGCGGGACCTACGAGCAGTACTTC.

The gene calls are TRBV5-8 and TRBJ2-7; no reliable D call. The CDR3 is 11 amino acids. Looked up from germline, CDR1 is SGHTS and CDR2 is YDEGEE. Trimming shortened V by 0 bases and J by 5 bases, and 3 bases separated the two germline ends. Written as DNA, the CDR3 is TGTGCCAGCAGCTTGGTGAACGAGCAGTACTTC. It is translated as CASSLVNEQYF.

The chain is built from TRBV4-1 and TRBJ2-4, with D perhaps TRBD1 or TRBD2 (5 bases each). The V gene lost 4 bases and the J gene lost 9 bases, with 13 bases spanning the gap. Germline V gene lookup returns CDR1 MGHRA and CDR2 YSYEKL. The CDR3 spans 13 residues. DNA of the CDR3: TGCGCCAGCAGCCTCCAGGGCGAGGGCATTCAGTACTTC. As protein: CASSLQGEGIQYF.

V gene TRBV4-3 combines with J gene TRBJ2-3, with D perhaps TRBD1 (6 bases). V was pared by 0 bases and J by 0 bases, with 19 bases between. Germline CDR1 reads LGHNA; CDR2 reads YSLEER. This CDR3 spans 19 amino acids. The CDR3 protein is CASSQDTHRDLISTDTQYF. The CDR3 nucleotides are TGCGCCAGCAGCCAAGACACCCACAGGGACCTCATCAGCACAGATACGCAGTATTTT.

V gene TRBV10-2 combines with J gene TRBJ2-1, with 9 bases lining up with TRBD1. CDR1 WSHSY and CDR2 SAAADI come from the germline V gene. Germline trimming cut 1 base from V and 9 bases from J; bases unmatched to any gene: 10. The CDR3 is made up of 16 amino acids. CDR3 sequence: CASSEYPGTGKIEQFF. DNA of the CDR3: TGCGCCAGCAGTGAGTATCCCGGGACAGGGAAGATTGAGCAGTTCTTC.

This chain joins TRBV2 and TRBJ2-3; 12 positions agree with TRBD2. The CDR3 covers 17 residues. The germline CDR1 and CDR2 sequences are SNHLY and FYNNEI. The junction had 7 bases not matched to a gene; V was cut back by 4 bases and J by 2 bases. The CDR3, as DNA: TGTGCCAGCAGTGCGACCCGACTAGCGGGAGACACAGATACGCAGTATTTT. Translated, it gives CASSATRLAGDTDTQYF.

The rearrangement joins TRBV6-1 to TRBJ1-2, with D perhaps TRBD1 (5 bases). Germline CDR1 and CDR2: MNHNS and SASEGT. Deletions cut 1 base from V and 8 bases from J, with 11 bases between. The CDR3 has 13 amino acids. The CDR3 DNA reads TGTGCCAGCAGTGAAGACCCAGGGTCAGGCTACACCTTC. Amino acid sequence: CASSEDPGSGYTF.

The gene calls are TRBV24-1 and TRBJ2-1; 10 positions match TRBD2. The germline gives CDR1 KGHDR, CDR2 SFDVKD. The V segment lost 5 bases and the J segment 12 bases; nucleotides outside the gene matches: 18. CDR3 length: 17 amino acids. CDR3 sequence reads: CATSGRGRVAGGPSQFF. CDR3 DNA: TGTGCCACCAGTGGCCGGGGTAGGGTAGCGGGGGGCCCCTCGCAGTTCTTC.

A note on this clone: The same CDR3 also results from other DNA sequences found in this sample. J is TRBJ2-5 and V is TRBV7-2, with a possible D match to TRBD2 (6 bases). V shed 3 bases and J shed 1 base, with 9 bases lying between them. This CDR3 has 14 residues. Germline CDR1 reads SGHTA; CDR2 reads FQGNSA. The CDR3 DNA follows: TGTGCCAGCAGCTTGACCGGGGGCCAAGAGACCCAGTACTTC. Its translation is CASSLTGGQETQYF.

This chain links TRBV30 with TRBJ2-7; no definite D call. Germline lookup yields CDR1 GTSNPN and CDR2 SVGIG (reference sequence). Trimming removed 7 bases from V and 4 bases from J, with 20 bases in between. The CDR3 loop spans 14 amino acids. The CDR3 DNA reads as TGTGCCTCCCTCCAGCCCCGGGCCCCATACGAGCAGTACTTC. Protein sequence: CASLQPRAPYEQYF. Combining the CDR3 with reference TRBV30 and TRBJ2-7 gives the whole variable domain SQTIHQWPATLVQPVGSPLSLECTVEGTSNPNLYWYRQAAGRGLQLLFYSVGIGQISSEVPQNLSASRPQDRQFILSSKKLLLSDSGFYLCASLQPRAPYEQYFGPGTRLTVT.

This chain links TRBV12-3 or TRBV12-4 with TRBJ2-5; D unclear. The CDR3 has 10 amino acids. V was pared by 5 bases and J by 2 bases, with 0 bases between. The CDR3 nucleotides are TGTGCCAGCAGTCAAGAGACCCAGTACTTC. It is translated as CASSQETQYF.

Comment on this clone: One end of the junction fails to match germline, which may point to a read error. V is TRBV30 and J is TRBJ2-7; 7 nucleotides align to TRBD2. Germline CDR1 is GTSNPN and CDR2 is SVGIG (reference sequence). The length of the CDR3 is 13 residues. CDR3 sequence reads: CAGSEGRGGEQYF. In DNA, the CDR3 is TGTGCCGGGAGCGAGGGGAGGGGCGGGGAGCAGTACTTC.

The genes are TRBV28 and TRBJ2-2; tentatively, D is TRBD2 (5 bases). Germline-derived CDR1 and CDR2 are MDHEN and SYDVKM. Trimming removed 6 bases from V and 0 bases from J, with 11 bases in between. The CDR3 extends over 15 amino acids. The CDR3 here is CASRGAGSNTGELFF. Here the CDR3 DNA reads TGTGCCAGCAGGGGAGCAGGATCGAACACCGGGGAGCTGTTTTTT.

This clone was observed a single time. The chain combines TRBV7-2 with TRBJ2-6; TRBD1 is a possible D gene (6 bases). The CDR3 spans 14 residues. Trimming removed 3 bases at V and 11 bases at J, with 14 bases between. In germline, CDR1 is SGHTA, CDR2 FQGNSA. The CDR3 reads CASSFNRVRDVLTF. CDR3 in DNA: TGTGCCAGCAGCTTTAACAGGGTTAGAGACGTCCTGACTTTC.

This chain uses TRBV19 with TRBJ2-2, with D possibly being TRBD1 (7 bases). Germline CDR1 reads LNHDA; CDR2 reads SQIVND (reference sequence). Between the trimmed V and J ends, which lost 7 bases and 6 bases, there was a span of 18 bases. The CDR3 is 15 amino acids. For the CDR3, the DNA is TGTGCCAGTACCCTTGAGGGCAGGGGGGCCGGGGAGCTGTTTTTT. Translated, it gives CASTLEGRGAGELFF.

This clone was observed a handful of times. This chain uses TRBV7-9 with TRBJ2-7, with TRBD2 as a possible D gene (5 bases). Germline assignment: CDR1 SEHNR and CDR2 FQNEAQ (reference sequence). This CDR3 spans 12 amino acids. Trimming pared 4 bases from V and 6 bases from J, leaving 10 bases between. CDR3 sequence: CASSSPRGEQYF. CDR3 DNA sequence: TGTGCCAGCAGCTCCCCCCGGGGCGAGCAGTACTTC.